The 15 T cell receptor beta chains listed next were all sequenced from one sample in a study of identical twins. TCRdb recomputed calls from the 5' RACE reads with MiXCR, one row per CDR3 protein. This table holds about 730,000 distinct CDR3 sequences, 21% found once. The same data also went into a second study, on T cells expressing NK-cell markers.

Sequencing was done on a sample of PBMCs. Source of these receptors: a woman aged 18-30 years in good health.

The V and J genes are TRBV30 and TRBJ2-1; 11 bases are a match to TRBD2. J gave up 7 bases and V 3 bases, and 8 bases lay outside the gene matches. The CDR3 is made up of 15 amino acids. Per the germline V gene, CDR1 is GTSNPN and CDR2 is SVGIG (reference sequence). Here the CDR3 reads CAWSPGLAGRNEQFF. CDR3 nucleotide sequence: TGTGCCTGGAGCCCAGGACTAGCGGGTAGGAATGAGCAGTTCTTC.

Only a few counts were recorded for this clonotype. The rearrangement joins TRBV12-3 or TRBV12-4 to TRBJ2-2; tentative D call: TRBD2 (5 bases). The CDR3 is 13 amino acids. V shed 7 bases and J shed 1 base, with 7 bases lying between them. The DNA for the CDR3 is TGTGCCAGCATTCGGGGGAACACCGGGGAGCTGTTTTTT. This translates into CASIRGNTGELFF.

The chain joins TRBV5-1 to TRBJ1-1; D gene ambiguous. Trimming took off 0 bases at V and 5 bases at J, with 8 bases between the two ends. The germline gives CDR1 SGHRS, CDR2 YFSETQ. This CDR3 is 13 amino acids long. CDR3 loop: CASSLEPKTEAFF. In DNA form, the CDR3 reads TGCGCCAGCAGCTTGGAGCCGAAGACTGAAGCTTTCTTT. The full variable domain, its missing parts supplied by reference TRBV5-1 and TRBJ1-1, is KAGVTQTPRYLIKTRGQQVTLSCSPISGHRSVSWYQQTPGQGLQFLFEYFSETQRNKGNFPGRFSGRQFSNSRSEMNVSTLELGDSALYLCASSLEPKTEAFFGQGTRLTVV.

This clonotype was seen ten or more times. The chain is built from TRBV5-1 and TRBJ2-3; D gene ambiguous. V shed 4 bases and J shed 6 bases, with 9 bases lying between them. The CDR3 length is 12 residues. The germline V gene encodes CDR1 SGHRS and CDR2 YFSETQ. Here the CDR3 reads CASSPRLDTQYF. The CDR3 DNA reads TGCGCCAGCAGCCCCAGGTTGGATACGCAGTATTTT. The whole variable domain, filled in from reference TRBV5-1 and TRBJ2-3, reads KAGVTQTPRYLIKTRGQQVTLSCSPISGHRSVSWYQQTPGQGLQFLFEYFSETQRNKGNFPGRFSGRQFSNSRSEMNVSTLELGDSALYLCASSPRLDTQYFGPGTRLTVL.

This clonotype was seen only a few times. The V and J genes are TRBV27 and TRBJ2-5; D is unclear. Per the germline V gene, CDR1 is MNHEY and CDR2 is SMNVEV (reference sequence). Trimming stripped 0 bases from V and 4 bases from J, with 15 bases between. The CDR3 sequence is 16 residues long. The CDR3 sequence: CASSLSVSFPGETQYF. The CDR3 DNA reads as TGTGCCAGCAGTTTATCTGTTTCATTTCCCGGAGAGACCCAGTACTTC.

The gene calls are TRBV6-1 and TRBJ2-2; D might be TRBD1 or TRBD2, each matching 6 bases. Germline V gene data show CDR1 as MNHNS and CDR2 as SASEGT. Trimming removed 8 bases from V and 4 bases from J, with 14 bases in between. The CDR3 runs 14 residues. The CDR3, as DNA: TGTGCCAGCGGAGGGGCAGGGGTCACCGGGGAGCTGTTTTTT. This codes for CASGGAGVTGELFF.

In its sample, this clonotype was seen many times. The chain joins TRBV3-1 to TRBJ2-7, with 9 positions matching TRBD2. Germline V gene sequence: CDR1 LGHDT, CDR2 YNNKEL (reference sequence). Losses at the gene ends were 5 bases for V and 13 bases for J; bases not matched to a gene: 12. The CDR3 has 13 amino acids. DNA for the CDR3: TGTGCCAGCAGCGGACTAAGCGGGAGGACCTCCTACTTC. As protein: CASSGLSGRTSYF.

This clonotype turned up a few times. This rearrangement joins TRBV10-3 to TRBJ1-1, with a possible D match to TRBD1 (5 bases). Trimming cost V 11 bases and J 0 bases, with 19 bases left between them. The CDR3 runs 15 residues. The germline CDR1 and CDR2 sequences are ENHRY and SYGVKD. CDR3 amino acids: CASQGWADMNTEAFF. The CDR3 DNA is TGTGCCTCCCAGGGATGGGCAGATATGAACACTGAAGCTTTCTTT.

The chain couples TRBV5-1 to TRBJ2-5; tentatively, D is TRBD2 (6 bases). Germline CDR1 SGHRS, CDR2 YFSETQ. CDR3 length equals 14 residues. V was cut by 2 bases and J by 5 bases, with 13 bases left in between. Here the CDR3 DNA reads TGCGCCAGCAGCTTTACGGCGGCGGGGGAGACCCAGTACTTC. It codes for CASSFTAAGETQYF.

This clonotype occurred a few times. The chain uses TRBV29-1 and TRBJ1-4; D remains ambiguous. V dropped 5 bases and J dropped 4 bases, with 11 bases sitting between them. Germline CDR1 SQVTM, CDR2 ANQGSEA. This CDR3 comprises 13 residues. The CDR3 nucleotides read TGCAGCGTTCGGTGGCACCATAATGAAAAACTGTTTTTT. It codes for CSVRWHHNEKLFF.

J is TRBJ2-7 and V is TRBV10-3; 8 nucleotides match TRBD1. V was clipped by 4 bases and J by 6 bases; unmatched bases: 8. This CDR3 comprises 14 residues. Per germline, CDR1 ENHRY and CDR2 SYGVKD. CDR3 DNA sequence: TGTGCCATCAGTGTTTCTCAGGGGGCAGTCGAGCAGTACTTC. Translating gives CAISVSQGAVEQYF.

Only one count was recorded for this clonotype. Here the CDR3 DNA reads TGTGCCAGCAGCTTAGCGCATGGACTACAAGGCGAGACCCAGTACTTC. This codes for CASSLAHGLQGETQYF. The chain combines TRBV7-9 with TRBJ2-5; TRBD2 is a possible D gene (6 bases). The ends were cut back, 0 bases at V and 5 bases at J, with 16 bases in the middle. Per the germline V gene, CDR1 is SEHNR and CDR2 is FQNEAQ (reference sequence). CDR3 size: 16 residues.

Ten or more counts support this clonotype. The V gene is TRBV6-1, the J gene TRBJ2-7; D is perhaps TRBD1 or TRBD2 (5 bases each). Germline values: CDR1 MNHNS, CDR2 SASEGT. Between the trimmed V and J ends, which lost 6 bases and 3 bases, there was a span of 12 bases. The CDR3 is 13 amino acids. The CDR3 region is CASSRDADYEQYF. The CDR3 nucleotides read TGTGCCAGCAGCCGGGACGCAGACTACGAGCAGTACTTC.

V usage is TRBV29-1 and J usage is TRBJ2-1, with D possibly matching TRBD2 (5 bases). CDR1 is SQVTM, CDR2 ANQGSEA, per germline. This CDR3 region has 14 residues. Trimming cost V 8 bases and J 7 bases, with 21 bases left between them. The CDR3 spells CSSAGPQSGNEQFF. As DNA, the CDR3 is TGCAGCTCGGCAGGCCCCCAAAGCGGTAATGAGCAGTTCTTC.

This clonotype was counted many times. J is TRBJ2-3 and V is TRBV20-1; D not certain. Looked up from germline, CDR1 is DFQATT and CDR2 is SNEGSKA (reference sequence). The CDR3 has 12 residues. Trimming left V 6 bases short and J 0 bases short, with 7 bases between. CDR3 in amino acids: CSAPPSTDTQYF. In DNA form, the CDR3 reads TGCAGTGCCCCGCCTAGCACAGATACGCAGTATTTT.